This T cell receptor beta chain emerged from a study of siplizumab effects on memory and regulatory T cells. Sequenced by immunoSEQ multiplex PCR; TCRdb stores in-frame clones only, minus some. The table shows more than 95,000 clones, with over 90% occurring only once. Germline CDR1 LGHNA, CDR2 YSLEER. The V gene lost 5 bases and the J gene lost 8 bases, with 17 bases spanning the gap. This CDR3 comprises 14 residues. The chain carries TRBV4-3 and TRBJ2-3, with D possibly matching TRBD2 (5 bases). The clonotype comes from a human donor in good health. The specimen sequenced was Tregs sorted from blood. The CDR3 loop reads CASSAQRIGGTQYF. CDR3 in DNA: TGCGCCAGCAGCGCTCAAAGGATTGGAGGTACGCAGTATTTT.